The 26 T cell receptor beta chains in this list originate from one sample, sequenced in a study of blood T cell repertoires in COVID-19. Produced via immunoSEQ multiplex PCR; TCRdb's table is partial and in-frame only. This table has about 280,000 clones, around nine tenths appearing once. Sequencing was done on a sample of peripheral blood. Source of these receptors: a man aged 50-59 years with acute or convalescent COVID-19.

V usage is TRBV3-1 (or the pseudogene TRBV3-2) and J usage is TRBJ1-1; perhaps TRBD1 as D (6 bases). The CDR3 runs 15 residues. Deletions cut 4 bases from V and 1 base from J, with 13 bases between. Germline CDR1 and CDR2: LGHDT and YNNKEL (reference sequence). The CDR3 is CASSRTRTANTEAFF. The CDR3 DNA follows: TGTGCCAGCAGCCGCACTAGGACAGCGAACACTGAAGCTTTCTTT.

CDR3 coding DNA: TGTGCCAGCAGTGACGGTAGCGGATCCTACGAGCAGTACTTC. Protein product: CASSDGSGSYEQYF. The gene calls are TRBV25-1 and TRBJ2-7, with D possibly being TRBD2 (6 bases). CDR1 and CDR2 (germline): MGHDK, SYGVNS. The CDR3 covers 14 residues. Trimming took 3 bases from V and 1 from J, leaving 10 bases between them.

This clone was detected a few times. This chain joins TRBV5-1 and TRBJ1-6; D is uncertain. Germline V gene data show CDR1 as SGHRS and CDR2 as YFSETQ. This CDR3 comprises 15 residues. V was cut by 0 bases and J by 6 bases, with 10 bases left in between. The CDR3 is CASSLEAGSNSPLHF. The CDR3 nucleotides read TGCGCCAGCAGCTTGGAGGCAGGTAGTAATTCACCCCTCCACTTT.

V is TRBV7-3 and J is TRBJ2-2; maybe TRBD1 (5 bases). Deletions cut 7 bases from V and 5 bases from J, with 11 bases between. The CDR3 contains 13 residues. Per germline, CDR1 SGHTA and CDR2 FQGTGA. The CDR3 DNA reads as TGTGCCAGCACCCAGGGCACGACCGGGGAGCTGTTTTTT. Its protein is CASTQGTTGELFF.

This clone was seen a single time. V and J are TRBV3-1 (or the pseudogene TRBV3-2) and TRBJ1-1; D is ambiguous. CDR3 length equals 14 residues. V was cut by 4 bases and J by 1 base, with 10 bases left in between. Germline V gene data show CDR1 as LGHDT and CDR2 as YNNKEL (reference sequence). The CDR3 reads CASSRLPQNTEAFF. The CDR3, as DNA: TGTGCCAGCAGCCGGCTCCCCCAGAACACTGAAGCTTTCTTT.

The rearrangement joins TRBV25-1 to TRBJ1-1; tentatively, D is TRBD1 (5 bases). V lost 4 bases and J 11 bases, leaving 11 bases between the germline ends. The CDR3 has 11 amino acids. Germline CDR1 reads MGHDK; CDR2 reads SYGVNS. Written as DNA, the CDR3 is TGTGCCAGCAGTGGGGGCGCGGAGGCTTTCTTT. It yields the protein CASSGGAEAFF.

This clone has a handful of counts. The chain uses TRBV19 and TRBJ2-7; unclear D gene. Per germline, CDR1 LNHDA and CDR2 SQIVND (reference sequence). The CDR3 sequence is 11 residues long. Trimming pared 3 bases from V and 12 bases from J, leaving 12 bases between. The CDR3 spells CASSIVSAMYF. CDR3 coding DNA: TGTGCCAGTAGTATTGTTTCCGCTATGTACTTC.

This clone was seen once. This chain links TRBV20-1 with TRBJ2-1; weak D call: TRBD2 (6 bases). V lost 7 bases and J 7 bases, leaving 8 bases between the germline ends. Germline CDR1 and CDR2: DFQATT and SNEGSKA (reference sequence). The CDR3 covers 10 residues. Here the CDR3 reads CSVGGNEQFF. In nucleotides, the CDR3 is TGCAGTGTGGGAGGAAATGAGCAGTTCTTC.

The rearrangement links TRBV19 to TRBJ1-6; a weak D match, TRBD1 (5 bases). Germline CDR1 reads LNHDA; CDR2 reads SQIVND (reference sequence). The CDR3 consists of 17 residues. The ends were cut back, 3 bases at V and 7 bases at J, with 19 bases in the middle. The DNA for the CDR3 is TGTGCCAGTAGTATCGCCTCCGCGGGGCTGACCAATTCACCCCTCCACTTT. Translation gives CASSIASAGLTNSPLHF.

The chain combines TRBV9 with TRBJ2-7; possible D gene TRBD1, 6 bases. Looked up from germline, CDR1 is SGDLS and CDR2 is YYNGEE. This CDR3 spans 14 amino acids. Trimming removed 0 bases from V and 3 bases from J, with 10 bases in between. CDR3: CASSVGDMGYEQYF. In DNA form, the CDR3 reads TGTGCCAGCAGCGTAGGGGACATGGGCTACGAGCAGTACTTC.

V and J are TRBV18 and TRBJ2-3, with D unresolved. The CDR3 is made up of 12 amino acids. The germline V gene encodes CDR1 KGHSH and CDR2 LQKENI. Trimming removed 3 bases at V and 1 base at J, with 2 bases between. The CDR3, as DNA: TGTGCCAGCTCACCCGGCACAGATACGCAGTATTTT. Translated: CASSPGTDTQYF.

The chain is built from TRBV19 and TRBJ2-7; weak D call: TRBD1 (6 bases). The CDR3 covers 11 residues. Germline CDR1 is LNHDA and CDR2 is SQIVND (reference sequence). Trimming shortened V by 6 bases and J by 6 bases, and 9 bases separated the two germline ends. The CDR3, as DNA: TGTGCCAGTAGAAGAGGGGGCGAGCAGTACTTC. Encoded protein: CASRRGGEQYF.

The genes are TRBV6-2 or TRBV6-3 and TRBJ2-3, with D possibly being TRBD2 (6 bases). This CDR3 has 14 residues. Per germline, CDR1 MNHEY and CDR2 SVGEGT. Trimming removed 6 bases at V and 6 bases at J, with 16 bases between. CDR3 loop: CASSNPGLADTQYF. The CDR3 nucleotides read TGTGCCAGCAGCAACCCGGGGCTAGCGGATACGCAGTATTTT.

This clone was observed a single time. The chain combines TRBV5-1 with TRBJ2-2, with 11 bases identical to TRBD1. The trim removed 0 bases at V and 6 bases at J, leaving 4 bases unmatched. Germline CDR1 SGHRS, CDR2 YFSETQ. CDR3 length: 16 residues. The CDR3 reads CASSLAWDRGAGELFF. DNA for the CDR3: TGCGCCAGCAGCTTGGCCTGGGACAGGGGGGCCGGGGAGCTGTTTTTT. The full variable domain, with the rest looked up from reference TRBV5-1 and TRBJ2-2, is KAGVTQTPRYLIKTRGQQVTLSCSPISGHRSVSWYQQTPGQGLQFLFEYFSETQRNKGNFPGRFSGRQFSNSRSEMNVSTLELGDSALYLCASSLAWDRGAGELFFGEGSRLTVL.

This sequence joins TRBV5-1 and TRBJ2-1, with 14 bases aligning to TRBD2. Germline V lookup: CDR1 SGHRS, CDR2 YFSETQ. CDR3 length equals 15 residues. Trimming cost V 4 bases and J 9 bases; bases outside gene matches: 6. Written as DNA, the CDR3 is TGCGCCAGCAGCGCGACTAGCGGGGGGGCCACTGAGCAGTTCTTC. Encoded protein: CASSATSGGATEQFF.

The chain uses TRBV3-1 (or the pseudogene TRBV3-2) and TRBJ2-2; weak D call: TRBD2 (6 bases). From germline, CDR1 is LGHDT and CDR2 YNNKEL (reference sequence). V was shortened by 0 bases and J by 6 bases, with 17 bases between the two germline ends. This CDR3 contains 17 residues. The CDR3 bases are TGTGCCAGCAGCCAAGAGTTACGGGGGAGATGGTCCGGGGAGCTGTTTTTT. It specifies CASSQELRGRWSGELFF.

The rearrangement uses TRBV5-1 and TRBJ1-3; D not certain. The germline gives CDR1 SGHRS, CDR2 YFSETQ. The CDR3 length is 14 residues. V gave up 4 bases and J gave up 6 bases, with 14 bases separating them. CDR3 amino acids: CASSPLGPPNTIYF. DNA for the CDR3: TGCGCCAGCAGCCCTCTGGGCCCGCCAAACACCATATATTTT. The full variable domain, its missing parts supplied by reference TRBV5-1 and TRBJ1-3, is KAGVTQTPRYLIKTRGQQVTLSCSPISGHRSVSWYQQTPGQGLQFLFEYFSETQRNKGNFPGRFSGRQFSNSRSEMNVSTLELGDSALYLCASSPLGPPNTIYFGEGSWLTVV.

In the case of this clone: Within the sample, other DNA sequences also encode this same CDR3. The gene calls are TRBV5-1 and TRBJ2-5; TRBD2 aligns across 8 bases. The germline V gene encodes CDR1 SGHRS and CDR2 YFSETQ. The CDR3 runs 13 residues. V lost 4 bases to trimming and J lost 5 bases; unmatched junction nucleotides: 4. The CDR3 reads CASSPRGGETQYF. Written as DNA, the CDR3 is TGCGCCAGCAGCCCCCGGGGGGGGGAGACCCAGTACTTC.

DNA of the CDR3: TGTGCCAGCAGCTTGGAGGGGTACTCGGGGTTCTTC. This gives the protein CASSLEGYSGFF. V and J are TRBV5-4 and TRBJ2-1; perhaps TRBD1 as D (5 bases). The CDR3 runs 12 residues. Trimming removed 0 bases from V and 15 bases from J, with 13 bases in between. Germline CDR1 SGHNT, CDR2 YYREEE (reference sequence).

The rearrangement uses TRBV2 and TRBJ1-2; D is possibly TRBD1 (6 bases). The germline gives CDR1 SNHLY, CDR2 FYNNEI. This CDR3 comprises 13 residues. The ends were cut back, 4 bases at V and 5 bases at J, with 11 bases in the middle. In nucleotides, the CDR3 is TGTGCCAGCAGTGCACAGGGTAATTATGGCTACACCTTC. This translates into CASSAQGNYGYTF.

This chain joins TRBV10-3 and TRBJ2-3; 11 positions match TRBD2. Germline lookup yields CDR1 ENHRY and CDR2 SYGVKD. V lost 4 bases to trimming and J lost 0 bases; unmatched junction nucleotides: 6. CDR3 size: 17 residues. DNA of the CDR3: TGTGCCATCAGTGCGGCTAGCGGGGGGACTAGCACAGATACGCAGTATTTT. Amino acid sequence: CAISAASGGTSTDTQYF.

The chain carries TRBV4-1 and TRBJ1-4; 11 bases map to TRBD1. This CDR3 has 16 amino acids. V was clipped by 5 bases and J by 7 bases; unmatched bases: 9. The germline CDR1 and CDR2 sequences are MGHRA and YSYEKL. Here the CDR3 reads CASSSGTGGLVEKLFF. The CDR3 region has the DNA TGCGCCAGCAGCTCCGGGACAGGGGGATTGGTTGAAAAACTGTTTTTT.

This chain uses TRBV5-4 with TRBJ2-3, with TRBD2 matching over 8 bases. V lost 3 bases and J lost 4; bases outside the gene matches: 4. The CDR3 runs to 14 residues. The V gene's germline CDR1 is SGHNT and CDR2 YYREEE (reference sequence). CDR3 DNA sequence: TGTGCCAGCAGCTCCGGACTAGCCGCAGATACGCAGTATTTT. This translates into CASSSGLAADTQYF.

J is TRBJ2-3 and V is TRBV11-1; TRBD1 matches 7 bases. Germline CDR1 SGHAT, CDR2 FQDESV (reference sequence). V lost 5 bases and J lost 0; bases outside the gene matches: 5. This CDR3 is built from 15 residues. The CDR3 reads CASSVQGGSTDTQYF. Written as DNA, the CDR3 is TGTGCCAGCAGCGTACAAGGGGGCAGCACAGATACGCAGTATTTT.

Details on this clone: Other DNA sequences in this specimen translate into the identical CDR3. J is TRBJ1-2 and V is TRBV5-4, with a weak D call TRBD1 (5 bases). From germline, CDR1 is SGHNT and CDR2 YYREEE (reference sequence). The CDR3 spans 13 residues. Trimming took off 0 bases at V and 7 bases at J, with 10 bases between the two ends. CDR3 protein: CASSLAGEGGYTF. Here the CDR3 DNA reads TGTGCCAGCAGCTTGGCGGGGGAGGGTGGCTACACCTTC.

The gene calls are TRBV30 and TRBJ2-7, with unresolved D. Germline CDR1 GTSNPN, CDR2 SVGIG (reference sequence). V was pared by 2 bases and J by 6 bases, with 11 bases between. The length of the CDR3 is 12 residues. CDR3 DNA: TGTGCCTGGAGTCCCCCATTCGGCGAGCAGTACTTC. Residues: CAWSPPFGEQYF. The complete variable domain, with remaining parts taken from reference TRBV30 and TRBJ2-7, reads SQTIHQWPATLVQPVGSPLSLECTVEGTSNPNLYWYRQAAGRGLQLLFYSVGIGQISSEVPQNLSASRPQDRQFILSSKKLLLSDSGFYLCAWSPPFGEQYFGPGTRLTVT.